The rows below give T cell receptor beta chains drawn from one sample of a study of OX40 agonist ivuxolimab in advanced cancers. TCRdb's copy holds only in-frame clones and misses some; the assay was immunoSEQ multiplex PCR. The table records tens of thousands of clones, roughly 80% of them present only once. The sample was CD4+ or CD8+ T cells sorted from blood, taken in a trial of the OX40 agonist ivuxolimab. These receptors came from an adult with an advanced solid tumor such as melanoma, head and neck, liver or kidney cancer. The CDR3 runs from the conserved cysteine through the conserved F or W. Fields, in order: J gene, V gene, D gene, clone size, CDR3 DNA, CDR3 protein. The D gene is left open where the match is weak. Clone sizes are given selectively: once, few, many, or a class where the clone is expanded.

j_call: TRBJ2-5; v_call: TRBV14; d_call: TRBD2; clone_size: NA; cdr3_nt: TGTGCCAGCAGCCAACAACGGCTAGCGGGGGCCGGGGGAGAGACCCAGTACTTC; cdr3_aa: CASSQQRLAGAGGETQYF
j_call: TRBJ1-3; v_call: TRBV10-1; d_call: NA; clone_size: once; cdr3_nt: TGCGCCAGCAGTGAGTGGGCAGGAGCTGGAAACACCATATATTTT; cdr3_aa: CASSEWAGAGNTIYF
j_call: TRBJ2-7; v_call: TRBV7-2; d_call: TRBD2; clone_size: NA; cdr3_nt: TGTGCCAGCAGTCCTGGGGGGGACTCCAGTTACGAGCAGTACTTC; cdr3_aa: CASSPGGDSSYEQYF
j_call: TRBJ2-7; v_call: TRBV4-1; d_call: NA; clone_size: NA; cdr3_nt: TGCGCCAGCAGCCAAGGTTGGGCAGGCGAGCAGTACTTC; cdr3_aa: CASSQGWAGEQYF
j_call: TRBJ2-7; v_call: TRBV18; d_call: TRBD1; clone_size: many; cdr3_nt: TGTGCCAGCTCATTAACCGGGACAGGGGCCTCCGAGCAGTACTTC; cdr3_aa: CASSLTGTGASEQYF
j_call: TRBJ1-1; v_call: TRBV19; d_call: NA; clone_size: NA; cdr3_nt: TGTGCCGCGGGTAACAGGGACTTGAACACTGAAGCTTTCTTT; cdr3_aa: CAAGNRDLNTEAFF
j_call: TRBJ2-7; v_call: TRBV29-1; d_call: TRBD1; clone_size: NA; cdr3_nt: TGCAGCGTTGCAGGGGACAGCAGCGCCGAGCAGTACTTC; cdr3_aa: CSVAGDSSAEQYF
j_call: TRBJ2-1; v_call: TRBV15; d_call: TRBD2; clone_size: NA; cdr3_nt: TGTGCCACCAGCAGAGGAAGGGGACTAGCGGGCAATGAGCAGTTCTTC; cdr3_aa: CATSRGRGLAGNEQFF
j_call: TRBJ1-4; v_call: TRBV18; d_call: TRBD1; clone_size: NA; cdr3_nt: TGTGCCAGCTCACCACAGGGGGCACCAGCTAATGAAAAACTGTTTTTT; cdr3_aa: CASSPQGAPANEKLFF
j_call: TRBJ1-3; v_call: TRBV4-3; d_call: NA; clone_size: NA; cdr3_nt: TGCGCCAGCAGCCAAGATTCGACGGACTCTGGAAACACCATATATTTT; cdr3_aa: CASSQDSTDSGNTIYF
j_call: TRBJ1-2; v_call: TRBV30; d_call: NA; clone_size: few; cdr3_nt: TGTGCCTGGAGTGTACCGGGCAGGGATTCTTATGGCTACACCTTC; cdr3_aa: CAWSVPGRDSYGYTF
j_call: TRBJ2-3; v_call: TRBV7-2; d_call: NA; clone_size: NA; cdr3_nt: TGTGCCAGCAGCTGGGACTCCTCGACCACAGATACGCAGTATTTT; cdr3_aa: CASSWDSSTTDTQYF
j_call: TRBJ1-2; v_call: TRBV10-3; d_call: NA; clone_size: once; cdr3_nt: TGTGCCAGCAAAACTTTGACTAACTATGGCTACACCTTC; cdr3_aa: CASKTLTNYGYTF
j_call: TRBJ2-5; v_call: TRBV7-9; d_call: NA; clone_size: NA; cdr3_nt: TGTGCCAGCAGCTTGGTGGCTAGCGTTGCGGAGACCCAGTACTTC; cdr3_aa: CASSLVASVAETQYF
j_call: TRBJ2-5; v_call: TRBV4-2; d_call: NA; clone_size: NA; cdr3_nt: TGTGCCAGCAGCCAATCGTTAGGCCGGGAGACCCAGTACTTC; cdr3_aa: CASSQSLGRETQYF
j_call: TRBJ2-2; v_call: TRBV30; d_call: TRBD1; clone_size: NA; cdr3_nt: TGTGCCTGGAGTAAGGGACAGGGCCGCTCCGGGGAGCTGTTTTTT; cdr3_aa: CAWSKGQGRSGELFF
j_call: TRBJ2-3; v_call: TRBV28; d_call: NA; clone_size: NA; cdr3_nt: TGTGCCGGCAGTTTTTCAGATACGCAGTATTTT; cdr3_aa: CAGSFSDTQYF
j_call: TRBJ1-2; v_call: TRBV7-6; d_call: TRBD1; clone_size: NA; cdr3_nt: TGTGCCAGCAGCTTAGTGTTAGGGACAGGGGATGGCTACACCTTC; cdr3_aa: CASSLVLGTGDGYTF
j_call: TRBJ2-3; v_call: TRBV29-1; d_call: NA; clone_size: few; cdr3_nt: TGCAGCGTTGAGGACAGCACAGATACGCAGTATTTT; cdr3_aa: CSVEDSTDTQYF
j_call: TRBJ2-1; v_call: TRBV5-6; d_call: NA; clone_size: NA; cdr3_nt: TGTGCCAGCAGCTTGAGTGATTTTAGCTCCTACAATGAGCAGTTCTTC; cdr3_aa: CASSLSDFSSYNEQFF
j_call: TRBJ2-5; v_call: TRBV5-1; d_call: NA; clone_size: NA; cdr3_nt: TGCGCCAGCAGCTTGTCCGGGACCGAAGGGGAGACCCAGTACTTC; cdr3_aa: CASSLSGTEGETQYF
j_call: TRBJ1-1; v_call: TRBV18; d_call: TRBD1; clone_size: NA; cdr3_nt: TGTGCCAGCTCACCACTAGACAGGGATGAAGCTTTCTTT; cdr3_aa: CASSPLDRDEAFF
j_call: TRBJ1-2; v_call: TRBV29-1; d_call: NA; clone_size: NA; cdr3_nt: TGCAGCGCCGAAGGCGTGGTAAACCAGCTTTCCCTTAACTATGGCTACACCTTC; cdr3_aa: CSAEGVVNQLSLNYGYTF
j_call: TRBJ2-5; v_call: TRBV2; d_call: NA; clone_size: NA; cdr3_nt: TGTGCCAGCAGTGAGACGACGGCCCCGGCCCAGTACTTC; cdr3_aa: CASSETTAPAQYF
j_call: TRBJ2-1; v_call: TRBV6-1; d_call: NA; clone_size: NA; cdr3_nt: TGTGCCAGCAGTGGGGGTCCGTCCTCACAGTCCTACAATGAGCAGTTCTTC; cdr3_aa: CASSGGPSSQSYNEQFF
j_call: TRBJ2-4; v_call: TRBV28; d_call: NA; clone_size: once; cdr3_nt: TGTGCCAGCAGTTTAGTGTCCCTAAACATTCAGTACTTC; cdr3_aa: CASSLVSLNIQYF
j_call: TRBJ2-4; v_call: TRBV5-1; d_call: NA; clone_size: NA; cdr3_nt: TGCGCCAGCCGCGACTCCGGGACGTTGGGCATTCAGTACTTC; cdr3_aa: CASRDSGTLGIQYF
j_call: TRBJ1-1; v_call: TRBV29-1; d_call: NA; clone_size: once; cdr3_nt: TGCAGCGTTGGGGGTTCCTACACTGAAGCTTTCTTT; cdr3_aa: CSVGGSYTEAFF
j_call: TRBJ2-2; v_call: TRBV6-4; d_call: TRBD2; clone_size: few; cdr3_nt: TGTGCCAGCAAGACTAGCGACACCGGGGAGCTGTTTTTT; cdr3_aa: CASKTSDTGELFF
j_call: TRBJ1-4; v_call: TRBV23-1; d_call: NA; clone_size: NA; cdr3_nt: TGCGCCAGCAGTCAGCGTGCAACTAATGAAAAACTGTTTTTT; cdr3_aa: CASSQRATNEKLFF
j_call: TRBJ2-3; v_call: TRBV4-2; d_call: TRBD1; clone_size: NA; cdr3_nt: TGTGCCAGCAGCCGCTCCCAGGGACAGATGGAAGATACGCAGTATTTT; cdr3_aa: CASSRSQGQMEDTQYF
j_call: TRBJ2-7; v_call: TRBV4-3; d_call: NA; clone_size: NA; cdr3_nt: TGCGCCAGCAGCCAAGACGGACAGTCATTCACTTACGAGCAGTACTTC; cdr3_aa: CASSQDGQSFTYEQYF
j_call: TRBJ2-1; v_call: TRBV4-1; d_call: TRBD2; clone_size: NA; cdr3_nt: TGCGCCAGCAGCCAAGATATTAGCGGGGGGGCGGGGCAGTTCTTC; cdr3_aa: CASSQDISGGAGQFF
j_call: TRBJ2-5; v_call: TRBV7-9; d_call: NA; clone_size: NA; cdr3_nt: TGTGCCAGCAGCTTAGAAGGGCTCCAAGTTGGAGAGACCCAGTACTTC; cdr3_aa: CASSLEGLQVGETQYF
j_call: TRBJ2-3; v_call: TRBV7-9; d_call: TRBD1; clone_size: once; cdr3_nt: TGTGCCAGCAGCGAGATGGGACAGGTTGGAGATACGCAGTATTTT; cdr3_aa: CASSEMGQVGDTQYF
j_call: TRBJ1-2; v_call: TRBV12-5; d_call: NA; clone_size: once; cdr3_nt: TGTGCTAGTGGTACTTCCGGGCAGGGCGGTGGCTACACCTTC; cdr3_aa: CASGTSGQGGGYTF
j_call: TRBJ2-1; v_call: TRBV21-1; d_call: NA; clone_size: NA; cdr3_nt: TGTTTACTAGCGGGGGGCCAACACAATGAGCAGTTCTTC; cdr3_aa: CLLAGGQHNEQFF
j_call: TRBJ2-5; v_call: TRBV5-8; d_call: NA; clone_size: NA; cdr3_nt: TGTGCCAGCAGCTTCCGGGATGCCCGGGAGGAGACCCAGTACTTC; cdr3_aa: CASSFRDAREETQYF
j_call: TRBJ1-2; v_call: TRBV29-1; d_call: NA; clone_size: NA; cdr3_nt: TGCAGCGTCGGAAACGCCAGGGGCACAGCTAACTATGGCTACACCTTC; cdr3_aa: CSVGNARGTANYGYTF
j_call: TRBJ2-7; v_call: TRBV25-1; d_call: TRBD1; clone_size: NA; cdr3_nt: TGTGCCAGCAGTGAAGGACAGGGCTCCTACGAGCAGTACTTC; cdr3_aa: CASSEGQGSYEQYF
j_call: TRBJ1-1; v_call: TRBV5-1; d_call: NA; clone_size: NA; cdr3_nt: TGCGCCAGCAGCAGCGGGCCAGCTGGGACTGAAGCTTTCTTT; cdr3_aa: CASSSGPAGTEAFF
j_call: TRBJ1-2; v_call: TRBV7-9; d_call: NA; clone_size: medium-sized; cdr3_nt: TGTGCCAGCAGCTTAGGGGGTTTGGGAGTCGCAGTAGATGGCTACACCTTC; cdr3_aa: CASSLGGLGVAVDGYTF
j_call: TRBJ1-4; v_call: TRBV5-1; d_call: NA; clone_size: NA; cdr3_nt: TGCGCCAGCAGCTTGAGGTCCCCTAATGAAAAACTGTTTTTT; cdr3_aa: CASSLRSPNEKLFF
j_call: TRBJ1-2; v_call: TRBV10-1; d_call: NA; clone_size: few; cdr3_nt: TGCGCCAGCAGTGAGGACGCAAACTATGGCTACACCTTC; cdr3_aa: CASSEDANYGYTF
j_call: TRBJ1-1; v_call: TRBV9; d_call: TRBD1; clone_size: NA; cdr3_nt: TGTGCCAGCAGCGCTACAGGGGGATTGGGCACTGAAGCTTTCTTT; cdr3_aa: CASSATGGLGTEAFF
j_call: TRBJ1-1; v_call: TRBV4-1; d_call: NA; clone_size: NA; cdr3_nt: TGCGCCAGCAGCCAAGAGTATACAGGTGGAACTGAAGCTTTCTTT; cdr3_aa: CASSQEYTGGTEAFF
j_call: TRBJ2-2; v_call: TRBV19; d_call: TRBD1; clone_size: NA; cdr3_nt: TGTGCCAGCCAGGGGGCGGGTAACACCGGGGAGCTGTTTTTT; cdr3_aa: CASQGAGNTGELFF
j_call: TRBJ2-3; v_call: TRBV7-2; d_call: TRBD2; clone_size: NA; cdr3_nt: TGTGCCATCCGTAAGGGACTAGCGGGAGCCACAGATACGCAGTATTTT; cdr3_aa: CAIRKGLAGATDTQYF
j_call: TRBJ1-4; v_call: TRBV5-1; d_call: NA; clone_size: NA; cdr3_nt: TGCGCCAGCAGCTTGGGGACGAGTAATGAAAAACTGTTTTTT; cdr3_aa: CASSLGTSNEKLFF
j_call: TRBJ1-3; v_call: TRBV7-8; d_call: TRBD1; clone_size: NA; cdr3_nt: TGTGCCAGCAGCTTGGGACAGGGTGGAAACACCATATATTTT; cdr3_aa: CASSLGQGGNTIYF
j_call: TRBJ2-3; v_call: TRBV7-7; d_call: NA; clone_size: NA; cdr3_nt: TGTGCCAGCAGCTTAGCGTTAGGTAGTGATACGCAGTATTTT; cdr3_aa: CASSLALGSDTQYF
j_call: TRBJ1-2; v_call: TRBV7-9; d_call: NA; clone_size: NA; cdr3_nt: TGTGCCAGCAGCTTAGTAGGACAACCGAACTATGGCTACACCTTC; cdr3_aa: CASSLVGQPNYGYTF
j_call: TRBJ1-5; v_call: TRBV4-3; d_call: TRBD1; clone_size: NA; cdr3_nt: TGCGCCAGCAGCCGGGACAGGATTCAGCCCCAGCATTTT; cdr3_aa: CASSRDRIQPQHF
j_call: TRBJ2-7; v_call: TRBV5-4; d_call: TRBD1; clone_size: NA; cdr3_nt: TGTGCCAGCAGGGGACAGGGGGTAGGGGGATACGAGCAGTACTTC; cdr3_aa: CASRGQGVGGYEQYF
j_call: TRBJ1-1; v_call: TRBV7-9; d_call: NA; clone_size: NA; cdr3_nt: TGTGCCAGCAGCTTAGGGACAGTGAACACTGAAGCTTTCTTT; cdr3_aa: CASSLGTVNTEAFF
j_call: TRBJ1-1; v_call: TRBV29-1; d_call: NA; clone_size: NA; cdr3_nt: TGCAGCGTTGGGGTAGGGTGGGCTGAAGCTTTCTTT; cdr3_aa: CSVGVGWAEAFF
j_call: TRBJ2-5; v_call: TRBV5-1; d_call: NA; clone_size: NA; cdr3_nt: TGCGCCAGCAGCTCGAGGGACGGCTCCCAAGAGACCCAGTACTTC; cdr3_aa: CASSSRDGSQETQYF
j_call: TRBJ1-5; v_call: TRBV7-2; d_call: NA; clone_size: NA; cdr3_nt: TGTGCCAGCAGCTTAGCGGGGTGGACGGGGGATAGCAATCAGCCCCAGCATTTT; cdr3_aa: CASSLAGWTGDSNQPQHF
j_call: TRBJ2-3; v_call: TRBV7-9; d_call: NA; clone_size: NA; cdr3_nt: TGTGCCAGCAGCTTAGGTGCAGATACGCAGTATTTT; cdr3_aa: CASSLGADTQYF
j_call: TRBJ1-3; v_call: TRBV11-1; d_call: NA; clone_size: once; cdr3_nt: TGTGCCAGCAGTCACCAGAGGATCTCTGGAAACACCATATATTTT; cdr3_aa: CASSHQRISGNTIYF